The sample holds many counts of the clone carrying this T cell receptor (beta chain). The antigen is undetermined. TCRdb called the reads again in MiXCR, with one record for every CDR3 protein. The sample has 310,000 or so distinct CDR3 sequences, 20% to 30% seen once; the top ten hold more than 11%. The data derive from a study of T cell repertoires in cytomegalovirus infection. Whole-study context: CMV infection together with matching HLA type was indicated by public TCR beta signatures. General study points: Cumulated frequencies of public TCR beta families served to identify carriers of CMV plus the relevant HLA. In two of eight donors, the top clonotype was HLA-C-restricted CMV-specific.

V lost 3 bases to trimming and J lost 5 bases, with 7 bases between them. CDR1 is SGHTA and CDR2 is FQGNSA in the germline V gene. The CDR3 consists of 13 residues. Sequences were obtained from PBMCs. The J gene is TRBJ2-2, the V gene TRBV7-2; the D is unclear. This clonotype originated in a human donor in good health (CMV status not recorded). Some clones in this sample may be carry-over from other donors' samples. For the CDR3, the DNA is TGTGCCAGCAGCTTGGGGATGACCGGGGAGCTGTTTTTT. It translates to CASSLGMTGELFF.